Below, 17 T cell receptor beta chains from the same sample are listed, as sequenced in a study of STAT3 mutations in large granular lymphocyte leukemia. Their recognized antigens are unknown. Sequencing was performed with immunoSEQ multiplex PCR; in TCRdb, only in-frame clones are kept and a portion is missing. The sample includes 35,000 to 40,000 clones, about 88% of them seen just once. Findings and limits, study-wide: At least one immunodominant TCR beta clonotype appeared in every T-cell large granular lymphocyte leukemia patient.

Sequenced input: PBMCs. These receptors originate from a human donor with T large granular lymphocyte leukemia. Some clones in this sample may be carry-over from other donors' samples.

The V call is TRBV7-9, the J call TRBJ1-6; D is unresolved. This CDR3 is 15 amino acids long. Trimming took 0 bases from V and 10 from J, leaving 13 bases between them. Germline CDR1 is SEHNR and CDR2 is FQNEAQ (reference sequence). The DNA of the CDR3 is TGTGCCAGCAGCTTAGCTCAAATTGGGGTGTCACCCCTCCACTTT. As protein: CASSLAQIGVSPLHF. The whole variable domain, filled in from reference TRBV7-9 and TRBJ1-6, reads DTGVSQNPRHKITKRGQNVTFRCDPISEHNRLYWYRQTLGQGPEFLTYFQNEAQLEKSRLLSDRFSAERPKGSFSTLEIQRTEQGDSAMYLCASSLAQIGVSPLHFGNGTRLTVT.

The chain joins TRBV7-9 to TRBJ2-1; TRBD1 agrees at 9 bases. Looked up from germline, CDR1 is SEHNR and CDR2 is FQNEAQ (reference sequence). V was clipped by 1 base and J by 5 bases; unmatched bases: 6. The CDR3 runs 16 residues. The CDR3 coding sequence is TGTGCCAGCAGCTTAGGGGGGGACAGGGAGGACAATGAGCAGTTCTTC. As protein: CASSLGGDREDNEQFF.

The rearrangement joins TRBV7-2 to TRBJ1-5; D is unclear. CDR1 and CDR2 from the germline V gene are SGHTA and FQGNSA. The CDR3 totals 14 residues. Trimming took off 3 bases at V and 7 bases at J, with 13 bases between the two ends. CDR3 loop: CASSLNWAGQPQHF. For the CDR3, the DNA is TGTGCCAGCAGCTTGAACTGGGCCGGACAGCCCCAGCATTTT.

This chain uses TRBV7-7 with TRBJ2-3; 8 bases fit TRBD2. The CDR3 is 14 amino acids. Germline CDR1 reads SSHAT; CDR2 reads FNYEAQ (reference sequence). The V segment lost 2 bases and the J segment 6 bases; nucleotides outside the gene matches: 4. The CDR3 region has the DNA TGTGCCAGCAGCTTAAGCGGGGGAAGCGATACGCAGTATTTT. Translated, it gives CASSLSGGSDTQYF. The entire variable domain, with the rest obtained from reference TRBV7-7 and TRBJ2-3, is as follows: GAGVSQSPRYKVTKRGQDVTLRCDPISSHATLYWYQQALGQGPEFLTYFNYEAQPDKSGLPSDRFSAERPEGSISTLTIQRTEQRDSAMYRCASSLSGGSDTQYFGPGTRLTVL.

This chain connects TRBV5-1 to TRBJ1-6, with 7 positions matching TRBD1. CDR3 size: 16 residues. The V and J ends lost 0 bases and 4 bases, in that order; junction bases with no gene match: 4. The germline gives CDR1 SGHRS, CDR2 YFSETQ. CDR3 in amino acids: CASSLVGGDYNSPLHF. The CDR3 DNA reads TGCGCCAGCAGCTTGGTAGGGGGCGATTATAATTCACCCCTCCACTTT.

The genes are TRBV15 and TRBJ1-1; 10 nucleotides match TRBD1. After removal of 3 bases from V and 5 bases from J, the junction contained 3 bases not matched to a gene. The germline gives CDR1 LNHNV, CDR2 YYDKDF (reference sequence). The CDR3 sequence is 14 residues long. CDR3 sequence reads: CATSRGQGWTEAFF. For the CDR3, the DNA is TGTGCCACCAGCAGGGGACAGGGGTGGACTGAAGCTTTCTTT.

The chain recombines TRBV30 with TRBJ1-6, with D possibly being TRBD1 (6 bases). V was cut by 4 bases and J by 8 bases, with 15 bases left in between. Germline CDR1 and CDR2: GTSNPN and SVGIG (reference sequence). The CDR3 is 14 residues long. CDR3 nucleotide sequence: TGTGCCTGGACAGGGGTCTCACCCGATTCACCCCTCCACTTT. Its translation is CAWTGVSPDSPLHF.

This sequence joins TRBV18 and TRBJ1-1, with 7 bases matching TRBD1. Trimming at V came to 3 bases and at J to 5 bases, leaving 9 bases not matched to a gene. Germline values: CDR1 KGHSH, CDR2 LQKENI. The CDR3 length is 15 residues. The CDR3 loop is CASSPHDRDGTEAFF. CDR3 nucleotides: TGTGCCAGCTCACCCCACGACAGGGATGGGACTGAAGCTTTCTTT.

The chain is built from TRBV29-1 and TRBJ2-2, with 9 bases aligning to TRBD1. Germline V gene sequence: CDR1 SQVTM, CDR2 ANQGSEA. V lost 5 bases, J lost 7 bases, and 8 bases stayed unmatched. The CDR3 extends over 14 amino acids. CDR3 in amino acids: CSVPGQGVRGELFF. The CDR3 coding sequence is TGCAGCGTTCCGGGACAGGGTGTACGCGGGGAGCTGTTTTTT.

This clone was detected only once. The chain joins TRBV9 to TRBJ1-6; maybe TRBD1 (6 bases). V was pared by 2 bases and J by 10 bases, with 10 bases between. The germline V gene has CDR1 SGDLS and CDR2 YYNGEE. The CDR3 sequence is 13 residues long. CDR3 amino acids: CASSVNRDSPLHF. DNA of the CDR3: TGTGCCAGCAGCGTCAACAGGGACTCACCCCTCCACTTT.

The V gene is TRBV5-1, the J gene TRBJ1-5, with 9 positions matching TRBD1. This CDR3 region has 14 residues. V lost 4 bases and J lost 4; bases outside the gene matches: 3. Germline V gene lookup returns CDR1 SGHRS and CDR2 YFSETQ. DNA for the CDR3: TGCGCCAGCAGCCAAGGGACAGGGAATCAGCCCCAGCATTTT. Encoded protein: CASSQGTGNQPQHF.

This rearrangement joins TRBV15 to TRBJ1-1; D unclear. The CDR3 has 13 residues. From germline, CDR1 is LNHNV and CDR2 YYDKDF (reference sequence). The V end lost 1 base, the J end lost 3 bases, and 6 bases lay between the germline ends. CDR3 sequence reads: CATSRVQDTEAFF. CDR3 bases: TGTGCCACCAGCAGAGTACAAGACACTGAAGCTTTCTTT.

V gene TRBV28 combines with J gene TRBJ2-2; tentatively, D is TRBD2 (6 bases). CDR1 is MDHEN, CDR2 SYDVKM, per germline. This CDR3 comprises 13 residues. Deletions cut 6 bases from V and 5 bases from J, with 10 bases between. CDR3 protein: CASSFGGTGELFF. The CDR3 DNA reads TGTGCCAGCAGCTTTGGGGGGACCGGGGAGCTGTTTTTT.

This CDR3 is CAISESGTRDTEAFF. The CDR3 DNA follows: TGTGCCATCAGTGAGTCCGGCACCAGGGACACTGAAGCTTTCTTT. The chain carries TRBV10-3 and TRBJ1-1, with a possible D match to TRBD1 (5 bases). The germline V gene encodes CDR1 ENHRY and CDR2 SYGVKD. Trimming removed 0 bases at V and 3 bases at J, with 11 bases between. The CDR3 totals 15 residues.

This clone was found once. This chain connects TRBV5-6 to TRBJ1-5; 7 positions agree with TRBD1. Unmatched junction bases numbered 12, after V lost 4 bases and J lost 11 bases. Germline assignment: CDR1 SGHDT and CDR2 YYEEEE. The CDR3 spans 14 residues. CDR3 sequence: CASSVQGMLTAQHF. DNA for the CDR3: TGTGCCAGCAGCGTACAGGGGATGTTGACAGCCCAGCATTTT.

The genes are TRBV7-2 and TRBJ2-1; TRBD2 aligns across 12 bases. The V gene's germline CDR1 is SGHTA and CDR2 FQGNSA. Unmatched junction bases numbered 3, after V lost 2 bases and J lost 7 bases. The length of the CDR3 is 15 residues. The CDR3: CASSLTSGGFNEQFF. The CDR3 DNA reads TGTGCCAGCAGCTTAACTAGCGGGGGGTTTAATGAGCAGTTCTTC.

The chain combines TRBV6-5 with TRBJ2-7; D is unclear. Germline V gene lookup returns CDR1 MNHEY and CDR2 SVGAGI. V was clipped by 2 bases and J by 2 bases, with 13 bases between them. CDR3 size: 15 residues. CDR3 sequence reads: CASSYTVALPYEQYF. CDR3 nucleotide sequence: TGTGCCAGCAGTTACACCGTCGCCCTTCCCTACGAGCAGTACTTC.